These 2 T cell receptor beta chains came from one sample sequenced in a study of T cell responses to AZD1222 COVID-19 vaccine. Clones were sequenced by immunoSEQ multiplex PCR, and TCRdb holds only the in-frame ones, with some missing. The sample consists of over 150,000 clones, about nine tenths of them appearing once. Sequencing was performed on peripheral blood, taken on day 0 of AZD1222 vaccination. The receptors were sampled from an adult in good health.

This chain links TRBV3-1 (or the pseudogene TRBV3-2) with TRBJ2-3; D unclear. V was clipped by 5 bases and J by 0 bases, with 3 bases between them. The CDR3 totals 12 residues. Germline CDR1 and CDR2: LGHDT and YNNKEL (reference sequence). The CDR3 nucleotides read TGTGCCAGCAGCGATAGCACAGATACGCAGTATTTT. Its protein product is CASSDSTDTQYF.

This clone was counted once. The gene calls are TRBV5-6 and TRBJ1-1, with D unclear. Germline values: CDR1 SGHDT, CDR2 YYEEEE. V was cut by 2 bases and J by 7 bases, with 15 bases left in between. CDR3 size: 14 residues. CDR3 nucleotides: TGTGCCAGCAGCTTTGTTCAGGACGGACGTGAAGCTTTCTTT. It is translated as CASSFVQDGREAFF.